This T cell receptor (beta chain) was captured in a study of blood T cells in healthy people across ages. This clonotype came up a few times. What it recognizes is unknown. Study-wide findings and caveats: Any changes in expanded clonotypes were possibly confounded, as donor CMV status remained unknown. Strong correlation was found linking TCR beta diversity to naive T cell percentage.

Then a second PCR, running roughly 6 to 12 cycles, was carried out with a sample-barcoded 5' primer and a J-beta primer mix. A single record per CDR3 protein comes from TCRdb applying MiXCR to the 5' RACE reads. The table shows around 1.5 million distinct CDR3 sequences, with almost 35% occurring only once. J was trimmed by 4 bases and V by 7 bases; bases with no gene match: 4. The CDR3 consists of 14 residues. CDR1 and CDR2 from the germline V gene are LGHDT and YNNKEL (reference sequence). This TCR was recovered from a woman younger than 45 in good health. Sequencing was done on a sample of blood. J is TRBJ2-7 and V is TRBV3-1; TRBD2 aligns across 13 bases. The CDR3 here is CASTGTSGKYEQYF. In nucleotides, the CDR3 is TGTGCCAGCACAGGGACTAGCGGGAAGTACGAGCAGTACTTC.